The rows below give T cell receptor beta chains drawn from one sample of a study of OX40 agonist ivuxolimab in advanced cancers. Measured with immunoSEQ multiplex PCR; TCRdb has only the in-frame clones, and not every one. This sample carries approximately 79,000 clones, about 92% of them seen once, and the ten largest clones take approximately 8.6%. Here the sequenced sample was CD4+ or CD8+ T cells sorted from blood, taken in a trial of the OX40 agonist ivuxolimab. These receptors all come from an adult with an advanced solid tumor such as melanoma, head and neck, liver or kidney cancer. CDR3s include the opening cysteine and the closing phenylalanine or tryptophan. The D gene is left open where the match is weak. Size is omitted from some rows. Given values are once, few, many or a class for expanded clones.

abundance,j_gene,d_gene,v_gene,CDR3aa,CDR3nt
NA,TRBJ2-2,NA,TRBV29-1,CSVEFGGRGTGELFF,TGCAGCGTTGAATTCGGCGGCCGGGGCACCGGGGAGCTGTTTTTT
NA,TRBJ1-6,NA,TRBV5-1,CASSLGGSYNSPLHF,TGCGCCAGCAGCTTGGGGGGCTCCTATAATTCACCCCTCCACTTT
NA,TRBJ2-5,NA,TRBV29-1,CSVDYGQQETQYF,TGCAGCGTTGACTACGGACAGCAAGAGACCCAGTACTTC
NA,TRBJ1-2,NA,TRBV9,CASSGGSGYGYTF,TGTGCCAGCAGCGGCGGCTCAGGGTATGGCTACACCTTC
NA,TRBJ2-3,NA,TRBV10-3,CAISAGSGDDTQYF,TGTGCCATCAGTGCAGGGTCTGGGGATGATACGCAGTATTTT
NA,TRBJ2-7,NA,TRBV7-6,CASSPAAQSFSYEQYF,TGTGCCAGCAGCCCGGCAGCTCAGTCCTTCTCCTACGAGCAGTACTTC
NA,TRBJ2-6,NA,TRBV18,CASSPFGRSGANVLTF,TGTGCCAGCTCACCTTTCGGGCGGTCGGGGGCCAACGTCCTGACTTTC
NA,TRBJ2-2,TRBD2,TRBV10-3,CAISDLAGGRNENTGELFF,TGTGCCATCAGTGATCTAGCGGGGGGCCGGAATGAGAACACCGGGGAGCTGTTTTTT
NA,TRBJ2-7,TRBD1,TRBV2,CAREGQGIYEQYF,TGTGCCAGAGAGGGACAGGGAATCTACGAGCAGTACTTC
NA,TRBJ2-5,NA,TRBV5-1,CASSPGSTQETQYF,TGCGCCAGCAGCCCCGGCAGTACCCAAGAGACCCAGTACTTC
NA,TRBJ2-7,TRBD1,TRBV5-1,CASSPDRETYEQYF,TGCGCCAGCAGTCCGGACAGGGAGACCTACGAGCAGTACTTC
NA,TRBJ2-7,TRBD1,TRBV10-3,CAISSDRGLNEQYF,TGTGCCATCAGCTCGGACAGGGGGCTGAACGAGCAGTACTTC
NA,TRBJ1-1,NA,TRBV6-5,CASSYGVGTEAFF,TGTGCCAGCAGTTACGGGGTAGGCACTGAAGCTTTCTTT
NA,TRBJ1-3,NA,TRBV7-9,CASSLSPGTIYF,TGTGCCAGCAGCTTGAGCCCAGGCACCATATATTTT
NA,TRBJ1-1,NA,TRBV11-2,CASSLEGGVYTEAFF,TGTGCCAGCAGCTTAGAGGGCGGGGTGTACACTGAAGCTTTCTTT
NA,TRBJ2-7,TRBD1,TRBV6-1,CASSGFLDRGSFYEQYF,TGTGCCAGCAGTGGCTTCCTAGACAGGGGGTCATTCTACGAGCAGTACTTC
NA,TRBJ1-2,TRBD1,TRBV13,CASSLIQGAPGGYTF,TGTGCCAGCAGCTTAATTCAGGGGGCGCCGGGCGGCTACACCTTC
NA,TRBJ2-7,NA,TRBV28,CASSLSGGIAYEQYF,TGTGCCAGCAGTTTATCAGGCGGCATTGCCTACGAGCAGTACTTC
NA,TRBJ2-3,TRBD2,TRBV27,CASRAGLAGGAFPTDTQYF,TGTGCCAGCAGGGCGGGACTAGCGGGGGGCGCCTTTCCCACAGATACGCAGTATTTT
NA,TRBJ2-7,NA,TRBV5-4,CASSLEGAYEQYF,TGTGCCAGCAGCCTCGAGGGGGCCTACGAGCAGTACTTC
few,TRBJ2-7,TRBD1,TRBV7-3,CASSLGQGHEQYF,TGTGCCAGCAGCCTAGGACAGGGACACGAGCAGTACTTC